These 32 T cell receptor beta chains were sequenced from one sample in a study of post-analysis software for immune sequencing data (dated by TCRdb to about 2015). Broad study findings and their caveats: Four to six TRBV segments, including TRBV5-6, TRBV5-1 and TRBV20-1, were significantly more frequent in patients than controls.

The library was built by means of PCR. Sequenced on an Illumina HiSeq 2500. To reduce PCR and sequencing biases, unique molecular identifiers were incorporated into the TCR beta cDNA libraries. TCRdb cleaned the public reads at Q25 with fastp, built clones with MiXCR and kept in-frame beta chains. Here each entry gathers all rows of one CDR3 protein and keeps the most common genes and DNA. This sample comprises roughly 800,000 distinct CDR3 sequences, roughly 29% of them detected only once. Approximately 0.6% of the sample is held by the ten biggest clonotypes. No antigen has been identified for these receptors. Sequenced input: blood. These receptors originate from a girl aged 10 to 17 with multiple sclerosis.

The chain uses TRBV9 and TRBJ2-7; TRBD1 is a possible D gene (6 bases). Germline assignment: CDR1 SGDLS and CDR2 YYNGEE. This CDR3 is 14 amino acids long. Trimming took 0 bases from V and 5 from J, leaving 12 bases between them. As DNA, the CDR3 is TGTGCCAGCAGCGTAGGATACAGGGTCAACGAGCAGTACTTC. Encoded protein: CASSVGYRVNEQYF.

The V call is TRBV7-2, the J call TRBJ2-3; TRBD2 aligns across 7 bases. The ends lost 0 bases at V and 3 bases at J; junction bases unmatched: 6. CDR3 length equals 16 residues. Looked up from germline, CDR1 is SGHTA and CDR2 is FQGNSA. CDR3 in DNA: TGTGCCAGCAGCTTAGCTGCGGGAGTTTCGACAGATACGCAGTATTTT. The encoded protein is CASSLAAGVSTDTQYF.

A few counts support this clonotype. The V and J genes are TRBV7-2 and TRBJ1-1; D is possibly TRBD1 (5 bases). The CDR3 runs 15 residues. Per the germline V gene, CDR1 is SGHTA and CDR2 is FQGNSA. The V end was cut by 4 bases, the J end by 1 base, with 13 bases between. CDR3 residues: CASSSRPGSNTEAFF. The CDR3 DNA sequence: TGTGCCAGCAGCTCCCGTCCAGGGTCGAACACTGAAGCTTTCTTT.

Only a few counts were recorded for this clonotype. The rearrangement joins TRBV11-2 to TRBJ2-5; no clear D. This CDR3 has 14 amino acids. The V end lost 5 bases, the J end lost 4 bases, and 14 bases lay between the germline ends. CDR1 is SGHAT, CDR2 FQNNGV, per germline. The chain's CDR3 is CASSPTRFGETQYF. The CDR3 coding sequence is TGTGCCAGCAGCCCTACCCGTTTCGGAGAGACCCAGTACTTC.

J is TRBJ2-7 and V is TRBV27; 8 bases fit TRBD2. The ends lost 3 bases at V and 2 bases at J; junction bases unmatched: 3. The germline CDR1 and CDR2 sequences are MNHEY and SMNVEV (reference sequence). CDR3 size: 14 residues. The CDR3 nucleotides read TGTGCCAGCAGTTTCGCAGCGGGAGCCTACGAGCAGTACTTC. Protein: CASSFAAGAYEQYF.

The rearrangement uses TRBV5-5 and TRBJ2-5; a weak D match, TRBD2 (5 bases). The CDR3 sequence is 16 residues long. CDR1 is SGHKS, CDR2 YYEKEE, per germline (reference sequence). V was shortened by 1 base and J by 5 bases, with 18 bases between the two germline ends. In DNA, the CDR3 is TGTGCCAGCAGCTTGAACAGCGGAAGACGTATGGAGACCCAGTACTTC. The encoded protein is CASSLNSGRRMETQYF.

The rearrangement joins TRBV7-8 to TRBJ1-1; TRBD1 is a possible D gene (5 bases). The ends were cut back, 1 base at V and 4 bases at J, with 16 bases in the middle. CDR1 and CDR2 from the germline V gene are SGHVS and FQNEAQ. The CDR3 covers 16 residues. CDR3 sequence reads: CASSLGGLTVGTEAFF. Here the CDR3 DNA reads TGTGCCAGCAGCTTAGGGGGACTGACAGTCGGCACTGAAGCTTTCTTT.

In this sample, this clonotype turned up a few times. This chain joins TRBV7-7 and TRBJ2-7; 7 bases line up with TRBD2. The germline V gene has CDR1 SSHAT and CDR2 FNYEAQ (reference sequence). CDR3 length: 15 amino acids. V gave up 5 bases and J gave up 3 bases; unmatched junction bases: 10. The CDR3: CASSPTSASSYEQYF. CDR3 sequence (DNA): TGTGCCAGCAGCCCCACTAGCGCCTCAAGCTACGAGCAGTACTTC.

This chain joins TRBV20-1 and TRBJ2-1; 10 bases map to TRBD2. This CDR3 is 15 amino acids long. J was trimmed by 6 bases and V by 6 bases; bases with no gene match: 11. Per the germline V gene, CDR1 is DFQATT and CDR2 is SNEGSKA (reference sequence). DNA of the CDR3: TGCAGTGCCCTATCGGCTAGCGGGGGTTTCAATGAGCAGTTCTTC. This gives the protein CSALSASGGFNEQFF.

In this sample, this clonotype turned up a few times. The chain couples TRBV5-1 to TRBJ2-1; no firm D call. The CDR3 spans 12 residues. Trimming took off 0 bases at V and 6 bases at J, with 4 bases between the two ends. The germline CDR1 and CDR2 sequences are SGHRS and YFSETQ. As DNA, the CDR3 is TGCGCCAGCAGCTTGGTCTTCAATGAGCAGTTCTTC. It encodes CASSLVFNEQFF.

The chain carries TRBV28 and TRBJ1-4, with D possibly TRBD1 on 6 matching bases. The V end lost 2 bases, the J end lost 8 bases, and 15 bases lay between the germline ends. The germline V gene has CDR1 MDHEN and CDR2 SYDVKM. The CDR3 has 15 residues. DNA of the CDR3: TGTGCCAGCAGTTTAGGGGGCAGGGGCGCCGAAAAACTGTTTTTT. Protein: CASSLGGRGAEKLFF.

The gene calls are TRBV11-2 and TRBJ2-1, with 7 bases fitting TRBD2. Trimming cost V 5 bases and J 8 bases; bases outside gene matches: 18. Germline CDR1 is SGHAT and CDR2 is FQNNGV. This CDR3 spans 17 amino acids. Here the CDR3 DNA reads TGTGCCAGCAGCGCATTAGTGGGAGGGTTATTAGGAGATGAGCAGTTCTTC. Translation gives CASSALVGGLLGDEQFF.

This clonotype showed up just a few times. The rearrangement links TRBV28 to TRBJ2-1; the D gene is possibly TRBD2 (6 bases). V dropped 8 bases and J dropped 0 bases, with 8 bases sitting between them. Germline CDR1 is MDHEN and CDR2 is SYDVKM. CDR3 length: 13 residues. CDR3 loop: CASGGISYNEQFF. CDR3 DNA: TGTGCCAGCGGGGGGATCTCCTACAATGAGCAGTTCTTC.

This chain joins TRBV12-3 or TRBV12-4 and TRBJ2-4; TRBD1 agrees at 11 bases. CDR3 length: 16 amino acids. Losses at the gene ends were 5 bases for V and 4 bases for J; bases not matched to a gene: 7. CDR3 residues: CASSLRDRGRKNIQYF. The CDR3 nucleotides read TGTGCCAGCAGTCTCCGGGACAGGGGGAGAAAAAACATTCAGTACTTC.

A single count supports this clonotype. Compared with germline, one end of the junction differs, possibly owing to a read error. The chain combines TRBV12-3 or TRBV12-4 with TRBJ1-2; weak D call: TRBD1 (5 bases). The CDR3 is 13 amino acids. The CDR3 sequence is CASSFDSLYDYTF. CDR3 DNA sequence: TGTGCCAGCAGCTTTGACAGCCTCTATGACTACACCTTC.

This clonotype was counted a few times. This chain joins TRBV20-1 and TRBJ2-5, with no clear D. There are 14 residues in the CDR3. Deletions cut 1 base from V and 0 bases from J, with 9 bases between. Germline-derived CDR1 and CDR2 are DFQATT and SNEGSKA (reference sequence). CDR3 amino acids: CSARVLGYQETQYF. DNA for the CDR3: TGCAGTGCTAGAGTCCTAGGGTACCAAGAGACCCAGTACTTC.

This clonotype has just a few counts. The CDR3 reads CASRRSGYNEQFF. DNA of the CDR3: TGTGCCAGCAGGAGATCAGGCTACAATGAGCAGTTCTTC. The rearrangement uses TRBV6-6 and TRBJ2-1; D is ambiguous. V shed 6 bases and J shed 3 bases, with 9 bases lying between them. The V gene's germline CDR1 is MNHNY and CDR2 SVGAGI (reference sequence). There are 13 residues in the CDR3.

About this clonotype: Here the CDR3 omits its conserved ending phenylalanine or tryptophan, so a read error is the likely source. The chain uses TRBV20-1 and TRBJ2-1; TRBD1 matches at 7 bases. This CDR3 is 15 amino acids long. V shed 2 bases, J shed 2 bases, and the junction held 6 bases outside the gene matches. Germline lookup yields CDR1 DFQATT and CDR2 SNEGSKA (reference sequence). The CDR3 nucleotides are TGCAGTGCTAGATCCCTAGGGGGCGCCTACAATGAGCAGTTCGTC. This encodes CSARSLGGAYNEQFV.

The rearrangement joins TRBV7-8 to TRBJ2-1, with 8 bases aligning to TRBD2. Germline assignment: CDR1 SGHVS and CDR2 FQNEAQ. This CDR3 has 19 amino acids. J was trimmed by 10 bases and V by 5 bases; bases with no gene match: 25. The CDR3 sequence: CASSRDVLSSGLNLWEQFF. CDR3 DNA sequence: TGTGCCAGCAGCCGCGACGTCTTGTCTAGCGGGCTAAATCTATGGGAGCAGTTCTTC.

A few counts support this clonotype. The CDR3 spells CASSLGVNSGANVLTF. The CDR3 DNA follows: TGCGCCAGCAGCCTCGGCGTCAACTCTGGGGCCAACGTCCTGACTTTC. This chain uses TRBV5-1 with TRBJ2-6; unclear D gene. The CDR3 extends over 16 amino acids. The V end lost 4 bases, the J end lost 0 bases, and 11 bases lay between the germline ends. Germline V gene data show CDR1 as SGHRS and CDR2 as YFSETQ.

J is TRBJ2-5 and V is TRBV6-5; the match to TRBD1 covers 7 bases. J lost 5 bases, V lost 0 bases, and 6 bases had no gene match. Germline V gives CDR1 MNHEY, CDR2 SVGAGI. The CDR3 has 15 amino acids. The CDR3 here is CASSYSGQSRETQYF. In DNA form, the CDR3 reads TGTGCCAGCAGTTACTCGGGACAGTCCCGGGAGACCCAGTACTTC.

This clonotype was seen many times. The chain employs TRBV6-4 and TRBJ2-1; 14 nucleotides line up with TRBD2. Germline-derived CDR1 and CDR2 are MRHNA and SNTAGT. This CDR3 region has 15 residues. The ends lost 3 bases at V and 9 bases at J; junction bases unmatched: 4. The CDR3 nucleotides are TGTGCCAGCAGTGAACTGGGACTAGCGGGGGTTGAGCAGTTCTTC. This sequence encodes CASSELGLAGVEQFF.

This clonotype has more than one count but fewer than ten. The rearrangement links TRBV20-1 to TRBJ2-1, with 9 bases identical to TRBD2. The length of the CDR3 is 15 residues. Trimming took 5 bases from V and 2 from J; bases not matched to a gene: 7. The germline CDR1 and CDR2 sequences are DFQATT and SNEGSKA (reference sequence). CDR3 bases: TGCAGTGCTGGCTCCGGGACTAGCCCCTACAATGAGCAGTTCTTC. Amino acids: CSAGSGTSPYNEQFF.

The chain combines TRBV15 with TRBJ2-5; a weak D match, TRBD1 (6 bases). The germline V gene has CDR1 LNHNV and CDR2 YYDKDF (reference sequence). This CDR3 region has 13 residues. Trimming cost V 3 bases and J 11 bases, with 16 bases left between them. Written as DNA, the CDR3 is TGTGCCACCAGCAGGAACTACAGGGTGTCGCAGTACTTC. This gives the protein CATSRNYRVSQYF.

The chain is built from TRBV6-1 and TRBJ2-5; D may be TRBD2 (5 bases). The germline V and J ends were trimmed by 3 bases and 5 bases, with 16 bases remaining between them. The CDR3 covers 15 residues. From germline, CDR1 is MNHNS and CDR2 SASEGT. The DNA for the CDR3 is TGTGCCAGCAGTGACAGTTTAGCGATTTTTGAGACCCAGTACTTC. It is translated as CASSDSLAIFETQYF.

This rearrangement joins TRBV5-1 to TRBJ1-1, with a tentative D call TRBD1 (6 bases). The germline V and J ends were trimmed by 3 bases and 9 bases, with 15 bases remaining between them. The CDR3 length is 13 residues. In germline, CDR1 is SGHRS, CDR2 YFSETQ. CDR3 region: CASSSTRDTKAFF. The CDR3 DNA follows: TGCGCCAGCAGCTCTACCCGGGACACCAAAGCTTTCTTT. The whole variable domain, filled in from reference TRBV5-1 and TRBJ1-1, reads KAGVTQTPRYLIKTRGQQVTLSCSPISGHRSVSWYQQTPGQGLQFLFEYFSETQRNKGNFPGRFSGRQFSNSRSEMNVSTLELGDSALYLCASSSTRDTKAFFGQGTRLTVV.

The CDR3 sequence: CSAREGGSPLHF. The CDR3 nucleotides read TGCAGTGCTAGGGAAGGGGGATCACCCCTCCACTTT. This sequence joins TRBV20-1 and TRBJ1-6; a possible D gene is TRBD1 (6 bases). V lost 3 bases to trimming and J lost 10 bases, with 10 bases between them. Germline loops: CDR1 DFQATT, CDR2 SNEGSKA (reference sequence). This CDR3 contains 12 residues.

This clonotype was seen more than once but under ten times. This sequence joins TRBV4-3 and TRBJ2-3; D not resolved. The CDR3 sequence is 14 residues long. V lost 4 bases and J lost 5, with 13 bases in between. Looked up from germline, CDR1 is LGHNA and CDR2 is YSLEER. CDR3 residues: CASSPRPIVDTQYF. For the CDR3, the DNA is TGCGCCAGCAGCCCCCGGCCTATCGTAGATACGCAGTATTTT.

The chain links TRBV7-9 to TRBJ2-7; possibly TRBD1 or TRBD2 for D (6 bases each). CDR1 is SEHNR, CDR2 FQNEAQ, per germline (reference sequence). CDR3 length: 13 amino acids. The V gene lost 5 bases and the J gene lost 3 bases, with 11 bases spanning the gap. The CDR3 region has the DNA TGTGCCAGCAGCGGAGGGGGATTCTACGAGCAGTACTTC. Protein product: CASSGGGFYEQYF.

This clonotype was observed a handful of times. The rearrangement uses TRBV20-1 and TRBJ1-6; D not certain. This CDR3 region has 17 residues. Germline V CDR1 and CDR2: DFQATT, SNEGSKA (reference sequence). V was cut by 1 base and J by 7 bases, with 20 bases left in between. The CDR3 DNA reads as TGCAGTGCTAGAGGGGGAGAAGGGAGAGCCAGGAATTCACCCCTCCACTTT. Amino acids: CSARGGEGRARNSPLHF.

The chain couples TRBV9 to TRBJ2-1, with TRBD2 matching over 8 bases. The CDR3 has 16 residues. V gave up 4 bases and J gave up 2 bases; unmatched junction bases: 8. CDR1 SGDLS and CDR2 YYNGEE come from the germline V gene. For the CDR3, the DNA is TGTGCCAGCAGCCCCCCGAACGGGGGGGCCTACAATGAGCAGTTCTTC. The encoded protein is CASSPPNGGAYNEQFF.

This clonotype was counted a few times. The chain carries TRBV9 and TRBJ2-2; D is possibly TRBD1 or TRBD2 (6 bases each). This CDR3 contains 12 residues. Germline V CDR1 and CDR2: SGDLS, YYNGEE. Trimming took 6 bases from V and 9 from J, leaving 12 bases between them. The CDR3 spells CASNNGGRELFF. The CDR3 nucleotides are TGTGCCAGCAATAACGGGGGCCGGGAGCTGTTTTTT.